The source of this TCR beta chain is a study of shared clonotypes between healthy human individuals. The sample holds a few counts of this clone. Other DNA sequences in the sample encode the same CDR3. Sequencing used immunoSEQ multiplex PCR; TCRdb keeps in-frame clones, though not all of them. The profile shows about 2 million clones, 90% to 95% of them singletons. Trimming removed 3 bases from V and 4 bases from J, with 7 bases in between. Germline values: CDR1 SGDLS, CDR2 YYNGEE. This CDR3 region has 12 residues. V usage is TRBV9 and J usage is TRBJ2-5, with a possible D match to TRBD1 (5 bases). This sequence was found in a young man in good health. The source material was naive CD4+ T cells sorted from blood. The subset here: CD45RA+ positively selected. This CDR3 reads CASSEGPETQYF. The CDR3 nucleotides read TGTGCCAGCAGCGAGGGGCCAGAGACCCAGTACTTC.